A selection of T cell receptor beta chains follows, all from one sample in a study of blood T cell repertoires in COVID-19. Data came from immunoSEQ multiplex PCR; TCRdb stores just in-frame clones and leaves some out. The data show about 150,000 clones, with about 85% seen just once and under 0.8% held by the top ten. The sequencing sample was made of peripheral blood. Receptors were obtained from a man aged 60 to 69 with COVID-19, enrolled during active disease. Both conserved end residues are part of each CDR3. The order of the fields is V gene, J gene, D gene, clone size, CDR3 DNA, CDR3 protein. The D gene is left open where the match is weak. For some rows the clone size is stated as once, few or many, or as a class when expanded; others skip it.

v_gene: TRBV19
j_gene: TRBJ1-5
d_gene: TRBD1
abundance: .
CDR3nt: TGTGCCAGTAGTATGGACAGGGAGGGCAATCAGCCCCAGCATTTT
CDR3aa: CASSMDREGNQPQHF

v_gene: TRBV5-4
j_gene: TRBJ2-3
d_gene: .
abundance: once
CDR3nt: TGTGCCAGCAGCTTGGCCAGGTCCCCAGTTCTTTATTTT
CDR3aa: CASSLARSPVLYF

v_gene: TRBV7-6
j_gene: TRBJ2-1
d_gene: TRBD2
abundance: once
CDR3nt: TGTGCCAGCAGCTTAGAACAGGCGGGACTAGCGGGAGAGGAGCAGTTCTTC
CDR3aa: CASSLEQAGLAGEEQFF

v_gene: TRBV6-2/TRBV6-3
j_gene: TRBJ2-2
d_gene: TRBD1
abundance: .
CDR3nt: TGTGCCAGCAGTTTAGGACAGGGGGCCACCGGGGAGCTGTTTTTT
CDR3aa: CASSLGQGATGELFF

v_gene: TRBV6-2/TRBV6-3
j_gene: TRBJ1-5
d_gene: .
abundance: .
CDR3nt: TGTGCCAGCAGCGCGATGGGGAGAGGCAATCAGCCCCAGCATTTT
CDR3aa: CASSAMGRGNQPQHF

v_gene: TRBV7-9
j_gene: TRBJ2-5
d_gene: .
abundance: .
CDR3nt: TGTGCCAGCAGTCGCGGACAATCACGGGAGACCCAGTACTTC
CDR3aa: CASSRGQSRETQYF

v_gene: TRBV7-8
j_gene: TRBJ2-7
d_gene: .
abundance: .
CDR3nt: TGTGCCAGCAGCTTAGCTATGGGAGGGGGATCCTACGAGCAGTACTTC
CDR3aa: CASSLAMGGGSYEQYF

v_gene: TRBV4-1
j_gene: TRBJ1-5
d_gene: .
abundance: .
CDR3nt: TGCGCCAGCAGCCGCGAGGATTACACGACTGGCCAGCCCCAGCATTTT
CDR3aa: CASSREDYTTGQPQHF

v_gene: TRBV19
j_gene: TRBJ1-4
d_gene: .
abundance: .
CDR3nt: TGTGCCAGTAGTATCTCCGCAACTAATGAAAAACTGTTTTTT
CDR3aa: CASSISATNEKLFF

v_gene: TRBV13
j_gene: TRBJ2-5
d_gene: .
abundance: .
CDR3nt: TGTGCCAGCAGGGTCCGGGACACACAAGAGACCCAGTACTTC
CDR3aa: CASRVRDTQETQYF

v_gene: TRBV28
j_gene: TRBJ2-7
d_gene: TRBD2
abundance: .
CDR3nt: TGTGCCAGCAGTCGGACTAGCGGGCGAACCTACGAGCAGTACTTC
CDR3aa: CASSRTSGRTYEQYF

v_gene: TRBV7-6
j_gene: TRBJ2-3
d_gene: TRBD2
abundance: .
CDR3nt: TGTGCCAGCAGCTTAGGACTAGCGGGGGGAGCTAGCACAGATACGCAGTATTTT
CDR3aa: CASSLGLAGGASTDTQYF

v_gene: TRBV27
j_gene: TRBJ1-5
d_gene: TRBD1
abundance: .
CDR3nt: TGTGCCAGCATCCTAGGGACAGAACTTAATCAGCCCCAGCATTTT
CDR3aa: CASILGTELNQPQHF

v_gene: TRBV23-1
j_gene: TRBJ2-7
d_gene: TRBD2
abundance: .
CDR3nt: TGCGCCAGCACCCTTTCTTGCGGGGGTATATACGAGCAGTACTTC
CDR3aa: CASTLSCGGIYEQYF

v_gene: TRBV11-1
j_gene: TRBJ1-1
d_gene: .
abundance: few
CDR3nt: TGTGCCAGCAGACGGGACAACCTGCAGAACACTGAAGCTTTCTTT
CDR3aa: CASRRDNLQNTEAFF

v_gene: TRBV7-2
j_gene: TRBJ2-7
d_gene: TRBD2
abundance: .
CDR3nt: TGTGCCAGCAGCTTAGGAGCGGGAGGCCTCTCCTACGAGCAGTACTTC
CDR3aa: CASSLGAGGLSYEQYF

v_gene: TRBV28
j_gene: TRBJ2-2
d_gene: .
abundance: .
CDR3nt: TGTGCCAGCAGTTCTACAGGAACCCCCACCGGGGAGCTGTTTTTT
CDR3aa: CASSSTGTPTGELFF

v_gene: TRBV9
j_gene: TRBJ2-5
d_gene: TRBD2
abundance: .
CDR3nt: TGTGCCAGCAGCGCCCAAGGGACTAGCCGACGGGAGACCCAGTACTTC
CDR3aa: CASSAQGTSRRETQYF

v_gene: TRBV5-1
j_gene: TRBJ2-3
d_gene: TRBD2
abundance: .
CDR3nt: TGCGCCAGCACCCCTAGCGGTAGCACAGATACGCAGTATTTT
CDR3aa: CASTPSGSTDTQYF

v_gene: TRBV7-9
j_gene: TRBJ2-4
d_gene: .
abundance: few
CDR3nt: TGTGCCACCGTGGACAGCTTAGCCAAAAACATTCAGTACTTC
CDR3aa: CATVDSLAKNIQYF

v_gene: TRBV7-2
j_gene: TRBJ1-1
d_gene: .
abundance: .
CDR3nt: TGTGCCAGCAGCTTAGGGGGGGTTCTAGCTTTCTTT
CDR3aa: CASSLGGVLAFF

v_gene: TRBV6-2/TRBV6-3
j_gene: TRBJ2-7
d_gene: TRBD1
abundance: .
CDR3nt: TGTGCCAGCAGGCCTACAGGGGGCTTTTACGAGCAGTACTTC
CDR3aa: CASRPTGGFYEQYF

v_gene: TRBV11-2
j_gene: TRBJ2-1
d_gene: .
abundance: .
CDR3nt: TGTGCCAGCAACGCCCCACCACGGCAGGGTCTCTCCTACAATGAGCAGTTCTTC
CDR3aa: CASNAPPRQGLSYNEQFF

v_gene: TRBV15
j_gene: TRBJ2-4
d_gene: TRBD1
abundance: .
CDR3nt: TGTGCCACCAGCAGAGGAAGGACAGGGGGAGAGAAGTACTTC
CDR3aa: CATSRGRTGGEKYF

v_gene: TRBV19
j_gene: TRBJ1-4
d_gene: TRBD1
abundance: .
CDR3nt: TGTGCCAGTACCACAGGGGGCGGCGAAAAACTGTTTTTT
CDR3aa: CASTTGGGEKLFF

v_gene: TRBV10-3
j_gene: TRBJ2-1
d_gene: TRBD2
abundance: .
CDR3nt: TGTGCCATCAGTGATCAGGGACTAGCAGGCAATGAGCAGTTCTTC
CDR3aa: CAISDQGLAGNEQFF

v_gene: TRBV19
j_gene: TRBJ1-2
d_gene: TRBD1
abundance: .
CDR3nt: TGTGCCAGTAGTATAACAACCCGACAGGGCTATGGCTACACCTTC
CDR3aa: CASSITTRQGYGYTF

v_gene: TRBV7-7
j_gene: TRBJ2-1
d_gene: .
abundance: once
CDR3nt: TGTGCTAGCAGCTTATCTAGTATCTACAATGAGCAGTTCTTC
CDR3aa: CASSLSSIYNEQFF

v_gene: TRBV7-2
j_gene: TRBJ1-2
d_gene: .
abundance: .
CDR3nt: TGTGCCAGCAGCTTAGGGAGGGAGGGTGGCTACACCTTC
CDR3aa: CASSLGREGGYTF

v_gene: TRBV5-1
j_gene: TRBJ1-4
d_gene: TRBD1
abundance: few
CDR3nt: TGCGCCAGCAGCACCGGGACAGGAACAACTAATGAAAAACTGTTTTTT
CDR3aa: CASSTGTGTTNEKLFF

v_gene: TRBV4-1
j_gene: TRBJ2-3
d_gene: TRBD2
abundance: .
CDR3nt: TGCGCCAGCAGCCCCCCTAGCGGGGGGGCGGATACGCAGTATTTT
CDR3aa: CASSPPSGGADTQYF

v_gene: TRBV27
j_gene: TRBJ1-2
d_gene: TRBD1
abundance: .
CDR3nt: TGTGCCAGCAGTCTGGGACAGGGACTCTATGGCTACACCTTC
CDR3aa: CASSLGQGLYGYTF